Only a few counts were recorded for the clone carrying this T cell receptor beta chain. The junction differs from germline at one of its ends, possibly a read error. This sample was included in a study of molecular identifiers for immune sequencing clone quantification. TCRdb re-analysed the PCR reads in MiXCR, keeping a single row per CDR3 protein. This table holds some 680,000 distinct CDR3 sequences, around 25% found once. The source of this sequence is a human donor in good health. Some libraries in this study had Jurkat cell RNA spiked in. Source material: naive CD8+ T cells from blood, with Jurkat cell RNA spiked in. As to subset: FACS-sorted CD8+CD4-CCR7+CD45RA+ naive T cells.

Here the CDR3 reads CARSYGAGGPGDTQYF. CDR3 DNA: TGTGCCCGCAGTTACGGGGCGGGAGGGCCGGGAGATACGCAGTATTTT. The chain is built from TRBV6-5 and TRBJ2-3, with 9 bases aligning to TRBD2. Germline CDR1 reads MNHEY; CDR2 reads SVGAGI. This CDR3 has 16 residues.